The clone carrying this TCR beta chain has only one observation. Its target is not known. An immunoSEQ assay, version v3.0, was performed at survey level. The sequencing target was about 35,000-55,000 T-cell genomes per sample. The data were produced by immunoSEQ multiplex PCR, yet TCRdb's version contains in-frame clones alone and is incomplete. The data show approximately 15,000 clones, more than 75% seen once. The sample comes from a study of long-term antiretroviral therapy in people with HIV. The study, taken as a whole, reports: Patients on ART gained diversity, which nonetheless stayed below transplant donor controls.

Material: unsorted PBMCs, obtained 6.9 years after starting antiretroviral therapy. The sequence came from a man aged 45-65 years with HIV.

CDR3 nucleotide sequence: TGTGCCAGCAGCTTACAGAGTGTCCGGGCCTATGAGCAGTTCTTC. Its protein is CASSLQSVRAYEQFF. The rearrangement links TRBV7-3 to TRBJ2-1; D unclear. CDR1 is SGHTA, CDR2 FQGTGA, per germline. There are 15 residues in the CDR3. V was cut by 2 bases and J by 8 bases, with 16 bases left in between.